The clone carrying this TCR beta chain was found many times. What it binds is unknown. The data are from a study of response to subunit inactivated influenza vaccine. The study, taken as a whole, reports: The authors suggested that few new T cells are recruited per seasonal influenza vaccination.

The CDR3 length is 15 residues. V gave up 5 bases and J gave up 7 bases; unmatched junction bases: 10. CDR1 is SGHTA and CDR2 is FQGNSA in the germline V gene. TCRdb passed the RT-PCR reads through MiXCR, listing each CDR3 protein once. The table records 500,000 to 750,000 distinct CDR3 sequences, approximately 15% of them present only once. The TCR was taken from a man in his fifties or sixties who received an inactivated influenza vaccine. This specimen was PBMCs from blood, taken roughly 13 days after vaccination. This chain joins TRBV7-2 and TRBJ2-7; the match to TRBD1 covers 11 bases. This chain's CDR3 is CASSKPGQGVGEQYF. In DNA form, the CDR3 reads TGTGCCAGCAGCAAACCGGGACAGGGGGTGGGTGAGCAGTACTTC.